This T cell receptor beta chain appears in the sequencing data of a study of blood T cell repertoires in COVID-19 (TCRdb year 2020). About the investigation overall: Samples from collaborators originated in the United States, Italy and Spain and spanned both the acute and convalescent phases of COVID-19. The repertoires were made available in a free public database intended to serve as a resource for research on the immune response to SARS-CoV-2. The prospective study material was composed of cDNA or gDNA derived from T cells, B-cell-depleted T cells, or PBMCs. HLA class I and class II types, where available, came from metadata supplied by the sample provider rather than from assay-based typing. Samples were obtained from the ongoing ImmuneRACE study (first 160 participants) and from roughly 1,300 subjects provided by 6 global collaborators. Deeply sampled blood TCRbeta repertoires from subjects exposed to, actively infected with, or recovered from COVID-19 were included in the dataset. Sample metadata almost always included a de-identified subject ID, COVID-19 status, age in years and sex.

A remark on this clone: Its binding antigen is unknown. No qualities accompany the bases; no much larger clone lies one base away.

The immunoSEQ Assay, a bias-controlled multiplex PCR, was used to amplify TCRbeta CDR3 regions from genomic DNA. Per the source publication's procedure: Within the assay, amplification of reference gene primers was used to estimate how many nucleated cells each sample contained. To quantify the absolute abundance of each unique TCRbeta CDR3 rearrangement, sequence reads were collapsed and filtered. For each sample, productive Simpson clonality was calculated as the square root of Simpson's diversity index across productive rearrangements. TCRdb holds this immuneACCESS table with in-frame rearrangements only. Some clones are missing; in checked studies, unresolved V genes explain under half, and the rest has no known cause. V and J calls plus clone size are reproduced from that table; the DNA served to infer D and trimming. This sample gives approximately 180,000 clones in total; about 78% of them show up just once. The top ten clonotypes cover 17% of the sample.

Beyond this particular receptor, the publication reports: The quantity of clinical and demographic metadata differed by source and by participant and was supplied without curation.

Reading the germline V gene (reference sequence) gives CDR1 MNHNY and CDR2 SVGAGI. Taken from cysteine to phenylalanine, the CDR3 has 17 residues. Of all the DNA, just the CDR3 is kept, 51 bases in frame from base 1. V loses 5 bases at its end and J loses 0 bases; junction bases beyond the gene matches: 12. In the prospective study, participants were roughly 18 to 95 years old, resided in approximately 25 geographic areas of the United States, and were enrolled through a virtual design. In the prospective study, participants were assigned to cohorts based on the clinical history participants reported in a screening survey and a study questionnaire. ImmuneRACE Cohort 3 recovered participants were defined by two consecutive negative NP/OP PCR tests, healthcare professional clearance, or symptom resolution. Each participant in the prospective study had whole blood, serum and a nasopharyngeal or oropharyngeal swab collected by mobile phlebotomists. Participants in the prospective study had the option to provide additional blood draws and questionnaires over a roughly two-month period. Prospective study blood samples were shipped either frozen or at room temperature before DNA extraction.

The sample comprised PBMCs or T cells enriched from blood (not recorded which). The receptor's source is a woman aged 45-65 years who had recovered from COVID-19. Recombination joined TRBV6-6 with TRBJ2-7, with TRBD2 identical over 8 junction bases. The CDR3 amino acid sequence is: CASSLRGGRGPSYEQYF. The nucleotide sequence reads TGTGCCAGCAGTCTCCGGGGGGGGCGGGGCCCCTCCTACGAGCAGTACTTC.